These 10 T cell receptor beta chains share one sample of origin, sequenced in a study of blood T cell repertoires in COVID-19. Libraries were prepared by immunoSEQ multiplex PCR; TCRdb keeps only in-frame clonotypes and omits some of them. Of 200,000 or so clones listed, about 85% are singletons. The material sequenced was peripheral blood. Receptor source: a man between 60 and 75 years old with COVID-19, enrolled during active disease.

The CDR3 loop is CASDKQGSYGYTF. CDR3 DNA: TGTGCCAGTGATAAGCAGGGTAGCTATGGCTACACCTTC. The chain has TRBV12-3 or TRBV12-4 and TRBJ1-2, with D maybe TRBD1 (5 bases). Trimming cost V 9 bases and J 4 bases, with 15 bases left between them. The CDR3 has 13 amino acids.

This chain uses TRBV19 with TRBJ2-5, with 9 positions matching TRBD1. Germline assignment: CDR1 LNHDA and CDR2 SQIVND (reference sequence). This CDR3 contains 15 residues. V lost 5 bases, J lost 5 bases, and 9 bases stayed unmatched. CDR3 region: CASSSGQGAGETQYF. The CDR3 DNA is TGTGCCAGTAGTTCGGGACAGGGCGCCGGCGAGACCCAGTACTTC.

CDR3 DNA sequence: TGTGCCAGCAGTCCGGGGACAGGGATTGGAGATACGCAGTATTTT. Protein product: CASSPGTGIGDTQYF. This chain uses TRBV11-2 with TRBJ2-3, with TRBD1 matching over 9 bases. V shed 6 bases, J shed 5 bases, and the junction held 9 bases outside the gene matches. The CDR3 loop spans 15 amino acids. The germline gives CDR1 SGHAT, CDR2 FQNNGV.

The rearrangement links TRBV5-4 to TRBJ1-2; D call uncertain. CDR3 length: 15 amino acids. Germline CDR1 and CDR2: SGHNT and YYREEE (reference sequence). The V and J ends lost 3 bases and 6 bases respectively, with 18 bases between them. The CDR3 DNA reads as TGTGCCAGCAGCTCCTACTCATCTGTAAGAGATGGCTACACCTTC. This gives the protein CASSSYSSVRDGYTF.

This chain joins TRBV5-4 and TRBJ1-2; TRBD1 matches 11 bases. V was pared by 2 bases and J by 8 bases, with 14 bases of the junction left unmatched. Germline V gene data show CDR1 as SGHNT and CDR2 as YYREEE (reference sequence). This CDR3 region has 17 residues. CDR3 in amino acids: CASSLRAPGQGGGGYTF. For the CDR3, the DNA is TGTGCCAGCAGCTTAAGGGCTCCGGGACAGGGGGGCGGAGGCTACACCTTC.

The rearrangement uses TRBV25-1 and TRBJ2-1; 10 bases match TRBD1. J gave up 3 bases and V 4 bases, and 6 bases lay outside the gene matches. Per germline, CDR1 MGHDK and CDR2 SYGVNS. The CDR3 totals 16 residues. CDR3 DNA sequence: TGTGCCAGCAGTGGAACCGGGACAGGGGTCTACAATGAGCAGTTCTTC. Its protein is CASSGTGTGVYNEQFF. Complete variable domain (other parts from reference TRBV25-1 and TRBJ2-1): EADIYQTPRYLVIGTGKKITLECSQTMGHDKMYWYQQDPGMELHLIHYSYGVNSTEKGDLSSESTVSRIRTEHFPLTLESARPSHTSQYLCASSGTGTGVYNEQFFGPGTRLTVL.

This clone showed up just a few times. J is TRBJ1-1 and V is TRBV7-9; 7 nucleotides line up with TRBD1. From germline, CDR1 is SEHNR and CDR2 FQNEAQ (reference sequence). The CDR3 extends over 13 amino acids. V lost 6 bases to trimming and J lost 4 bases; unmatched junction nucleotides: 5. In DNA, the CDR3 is TGTGCCAGCAGATCAGGGGGTGGCACTGAAGCTTTCTTT. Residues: CASRSGGGTEAFF.

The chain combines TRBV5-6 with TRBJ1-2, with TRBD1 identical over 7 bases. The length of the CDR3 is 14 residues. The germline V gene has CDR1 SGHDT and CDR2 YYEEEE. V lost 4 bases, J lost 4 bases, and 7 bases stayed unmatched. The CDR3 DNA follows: TGTGCCAGCAGCCCACCGGGACAGATCTATGGCTACACCTTC. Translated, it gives CASSPPGQIYGYTF.

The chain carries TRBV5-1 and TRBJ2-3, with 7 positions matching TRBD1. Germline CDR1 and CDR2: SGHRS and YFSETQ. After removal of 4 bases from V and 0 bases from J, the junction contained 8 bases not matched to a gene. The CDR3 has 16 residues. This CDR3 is CASSLWDSSSTDTQYF. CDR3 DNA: TGCGCCAGCAGCCTCTGGGACAGTTCTAGCACAGATACGCAGTATTTT.

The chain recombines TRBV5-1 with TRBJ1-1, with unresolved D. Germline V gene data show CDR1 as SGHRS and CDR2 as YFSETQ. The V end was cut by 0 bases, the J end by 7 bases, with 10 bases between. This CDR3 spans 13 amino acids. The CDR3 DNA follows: TGCGCCAGCAGCTTGGCCACGGGGAGTGAAGCTTTCTTT. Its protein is CASSLATGSEAFF.